This section outlines one T cell receptor beta chain sequence together with its context. Its antigen is unidentified. The sample belongs to a study of cytomegalovirus exposure and HLA in healthy donors. Whole-study findings and limits: The majority of TCR sequences were rare, yet some public TCRs appeared in many donors. The study assumed roughly uniform donor sequencing depth for presence/absence analyses.

This PCR relied on a set of 60 Vbeta primers and 13 Jbeta primers. The table came from immunoSEQ multiplex PCR; TCRdb's copy has only in-frame clones and leaves some out. The sample has roughly 240,000 clones; roughly 78% are singletons. All the people who gave samples were healthy bone marrow donors. Germline V CDR1 and CDR2: MNHEY, SMNVEV (reference sequence). This CDR3 has 17 residues. V shed 4 bases and J shed 3 bases, with 21 bases lying between them. Sequencing was done on a sample of PBMCs. The TCR originated in a boy younger than 18 in good health and CMV-seronegative. The rearrangement joins TRBV27 to TRBJ2-5, with D unclear. The CDR3 sequence: CASSSTVIWQAEETQYF. DNA for the CDR3: TGTGCCAGCAGTTCCACAGTTATTTGGCAGGCCGAAGAGACCCAGTACTTC.